Included here is one T cell receptor (beta chain) sequence, with context. As yet, its antigen is unknown. Blood sampling took place at baseline, cycle 4 day 1, and cycle 7 day 1. Sequencing was performed with immunoSEQ multiplex PCR; in TCRdb, only in-frame clones are kept and a portion is missing. The sample yields fewer than 45,000 clones, roughly 80% seen once. The source of the sample is a study of OX40 agonist ivuxolimab in advanced cancers. Looking at the study overall: In this trial design, patients received ivuxolimab intravenously at 0.01 to 10 mg/kg every 2 weeks. General observations from the study: With doses of 0.1 to 3.0 mg/kg, CD4+ and CD8+ blood T cells had undergone clonal expansion by week 6.

Germline loops: CDR1 KGHSH, CDR2 LQKENI. The CDR3 has 17 amino acids. V lost 6 bases and J lost 0, with 19 bases in between. This specimen was CD4+ or CD8+ T cells sorted from blood, taken in a trial of the OX40 agonist ivuxolimab. The receptor's source is an adult with an advanced solid tumor such as melanoma, head and neck, liver or kidney cancer. This sequence joins TRBV18 and TRBJ2-3, with D perhaps being TRBD1 or TRBD2 (8 bases each). The CDR3 reads CASSPRGLAGSTDTQYF. The DNA of the CDR3 is TGTGCCAGCTCCCCCAGGGGGCTAGCGGGCAGCACAGATACGCAGTATTTT. The variable domain in full, with the rest retrieved from reference TRBV18 and TRBJ2-3, is NAGVMQNPRHLVRRRGQEARLRCSPMKGHSHVYWYRQLPEEGLKFMVYLQKENIIDESGMPKERFSAEFPKEGPSILRIQQVVRGDSAAYFCASSPRGLAGSTDTQYFGPGTRLTVL.